This TCR beta chain derives from a study of T cell responses to AZD1222 COVID-19 vaccine. Study-wide context: Samples with a second dose at about 4 or about 12 weeks were pooled together.

The CDR3 totals 15 residues. J lost 3 bases, V lost 3 bases, and 3 bases had no gene match. Looked up from germline, CDR1 is SGHRS and CDR2 is YFSETQ. TCRdb's table, derived via immunoSEQ multiplex PCR, lists solely in-frame clones and lacks some. Of roughly 150,000 clones in the sample, roughly 92% were seen once. The V gene is TRBV5-1, the J gene TRBJ2-3; 11 bases agree with TRBD2. The sample consisted of peripheral blood, taken on day 0 of AZD1222 vaccination. This receptor was obtained from an adult in good health. CDR3 sequence (DNA): TGCGCCAGCAGCTCAACTAGCGGGGGTACAGATACGCAGTATTTT. Residues: CASSSTSGGTDTQYF. Combining the CDR3 with reference TRBV5-1 and TRBJ2-3 gives the whole variable domain KAGVTQTPRYLIKTRGQQVTLSCSPISGHRSVSWYQQTPGQGLQFLFEYFSETQRNKGNFPGRFSGRQFSNSRSEMNVSTLELGDSALYLCASSSTSGGTDTQYFGPGTRLTVL.